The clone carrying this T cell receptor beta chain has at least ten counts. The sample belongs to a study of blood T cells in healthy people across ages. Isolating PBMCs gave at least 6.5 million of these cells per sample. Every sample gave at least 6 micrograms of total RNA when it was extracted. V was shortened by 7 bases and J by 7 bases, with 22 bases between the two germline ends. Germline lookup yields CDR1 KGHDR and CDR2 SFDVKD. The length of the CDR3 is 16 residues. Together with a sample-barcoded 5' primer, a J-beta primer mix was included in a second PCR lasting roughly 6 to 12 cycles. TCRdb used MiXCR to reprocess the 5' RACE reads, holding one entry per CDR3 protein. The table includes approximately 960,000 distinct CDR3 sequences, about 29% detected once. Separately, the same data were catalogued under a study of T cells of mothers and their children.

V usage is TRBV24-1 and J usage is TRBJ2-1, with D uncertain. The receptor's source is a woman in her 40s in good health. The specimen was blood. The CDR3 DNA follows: TGTGCCACCAGCAGCCCTGGGTCCTTGGGCGAGAATGAGCAGTTCTTC. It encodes CATSSPGSLGENEQFF.